This T cell receptor beta chain was captured in a study of blood T cell repertoires in COVID-19. The wider study: COVID-19 samples from acute and convalescent phases originated in the United States, Italy and Spain. PBMCs, B-cell-depleted T cells, or T cells provided the cDNA or gDNA that made up the material.

Germline CDR1 SGHNT, CDR2 YYREEE (reference sequence). J gave up 6 bases and V 2 bases, and 5 bases lay outside the gene matches. The CDR3 is 15 amino acids. Under the authors' procedure: Reference gene primer amplification in the assay estimated nucleated cell counts. TCRdb's table, derived via immunoSEQ multiplex PCR, lists solely in-frame clones and lacks some. V and J calls and clone size are those listed in that table; D and trimming were worked out from the DNA. The table has about 240,000 clones, around 80% seen once. The clonotype originates from a human donor in a cohort sampled during active COVID-19. The chain links TRBV5-4 to TRBJ2-3; 11 bases map to TRBD2. Material: peripheral blood. CDR3 region: CASSFLAGGGDTQYF. CDR3 nucleotides: TGTGCCAGCAGCTTTCTAGCGGGAGGTGGGGATACGCAGTATTTT.